The 31 T cell receptor beta chains reported below all come from one sample, sequenced in a study of cytomegalovirus exposure and HLA in healthy donors. The PCR was carried out with 60 Vbeta primers and 13 Jbeta primers. Some clones are missing from TCRdb's copy, which holds only in-frame ones; the method was immunoSEQ multiplex PCR. Of around 170,000 clones in the sample, roughly four fifths were seen once. Material: PBMCs. These receptors were obtained from a young man in good health and CMV-seronegative.

V and J are TRBV29-1 and TRBJ2-2; 8 positions agree with TRBD2. J was trimmed by 8 bases and V by 5 bases; bases with no gene match: 13. CDR1 SQVTM and CDR2 ANQGSEA come from the germline V gene. This CDR3 is built from 15 residues. CDR3 sequence (DNA): TGCAGCGTTCTTGTCCTAGCGGGCGGAGGGGGGGAGCTGTTTTTT. The encoded protein is CSVLVLAGGGGELFF.

This clone was counted only a few times. V gene TRBV7-2 combines with J gene TRBJ1-6; TRBD1 aligns across 9 bases. CDR1 is SGHTA and CDR2 is FQGNSA in the germline V gene. The CDR3 extends over 14 amino acids. Trimming cost V 4 bases and J 13 bases; bases outside gene matches: 8. Here the CDR3 reads CASSSRDREMPLHF. The CDR3 nucleotides are TGTGCCAGCAGCTCGCGGGACAGGGAGATGCCCCTCCACTTT. Full variable domain (missing parts from reference TRBV7-2 and TRBJ1-6): GAGVSQSPSNKVTEKGKDVELRCDPISGHTALYWYRQSLGQGLEFLIYFQGNSAPDKSGLPSDRFSAERTGGSVSTLTIQRTQQEDSAVYLCASSSRDREMPLHFGNGTRLTVT.

The chain employs TRBV19 and TRBJ1-5; D is unclear. Germline assignment: CDR1 LNHDA and CDR2 SQIVND (reference sequence). The CDR3 extends over 15 amino acids. V shed 2 bases and J shed 5 bases, with 13 bases lying between them. The CDR3 reads CASSISNPRDQPQHF. DNA for the CDR3: TGTGCCAGTAGTATAAGTAACCCGAGAGATCAGCCCCAGCATTTT. The full variable domain, in which reference TRBV19 and TRBJ1-5 provide the parts outside the CDR3, is DGGITQSPKYLFRKEGQNVTLSCEQNLNHDAMYWYRQDPGQGLRLIYYSQIVNDFQKGDIAEGYSVSREKKESFPLTVTSAQKNPTAFYLCASSISNPRDQPQHFGDGTRLSIL.

The V gene is TRBV29-1, the J gene TRBJ2-3; weak D call: TRBD2 (5 bases). Deletions cut 5 bases from V and 4 bases from J, with 13 bases between. The V gene's germline CDR1 is SQVTM and CDR2 ANQGSEA. There are 13 residues in the CDR3. This CDR3 reads CSVRGLLPDTQYF. The CDR3 DNA reads as TGCAGCGTTCGCGGACTTTTACCAGATACGCAGTATTTT.

V gene TRBV5-1 combines with J gene TRBJ2-7; 10 nucleotides match TRBD1. The junction had 12 bases not matched to a gene; V was cut back by 4 bases and J by 8 bases. Germline values: CDR1 SGHRS, CDR2 YFSETQ. The CDR3 spans 15 residues. CDR3: CASSPKTGGRYKQYF. The DNA of the CDR3 is TGCGCCAGCAGCCCCAAGACAGGGGGCAGGTACAAGCAGTACTTC. The variable domain in full, with the rest retrieved from reference TRBV5-1 and TRBJ2-7, is KAGVTQTPRYLIKTRGQQVTLSCSPISGHRSVSWYQQTPGQGLQFLFEYFSETQRNKGNFPGRFSGRQFSNSRSEMNVSTLELGDSALYLCASSPKTGGRYKQYFGPGTRLTVT.

The chain recombines TRBV7-8 with TRBJ2-2, with 7 bases aligning to TRBD2. The germline V gene has CDR1 SGHVS and CDR2 FQNEAQ. This CDR3 is 16 amino acids long. The V and J ends lost 5 bases and 4 bases, in that order; junction bases with no gene match: 10. CDR3 in amino acids: CASSPSTSVRTGELFF. The CDR3 nucleotides read TGTGCCAGCAGCCCCAGTACTAGCGTTCGCACCGGGGAGCTGTTTTTT. The variable domain in full, with the rest retrieved from reference TRBV7-8 and TRBJ2-2, is GAGVSQSPRYKVAKRGQDVALRCDPISGHVSLFWYQQALGQGPEFLTYFQNEAQLDKSGLPSDRFFAERPEGSVSTLKIQRTQQEDSAVYLCASSPSTSVRTGELFFGEGSRLTVL.

This clone was recorded a few times. The chain uses TRBV7-2 and TRBJ2-7, with 7 bases aligning to TRBD2. This CDR3 is built from 15 residues. Germline V gene lookup returns CDR1 SGHTA and CDR2 FQGNSA. J lost 2 bases, V lost 2 bases, and 6 bases had no gene match. As DNA, the CDR3 is TGTGCCAGCAGCTTATTACCAGCGGGAACCTACGAGCAGTACTTC. It codes for CASSLLPAGTYEQYF. Supplemented by reference TRBV7-2 and TRBJ2-7, the full variable domain reads GAGVSQSPSNKVTEKGKDVELRCDPISGHTALYWYRQSLGQGLEFLIYFQGNSAPDKSGLPSDRFSAERTGGSVSTLTIQRTQQEDSAVYLCASSLLPAGTYEQYFGPGTRLTVT.

V usage is TRBV2 and J usage is TRBJ2-7, with unresolved D. The ends were cut back, 0 bases at V and 12 bases at J, with 9 bases in the middle. The CDR3 is 11 amino acids. Germline CDR1 is SNHLY and CDR2 is FYNNEI. As DNA, the CDR3 is TGTGCCAGCAGTGAAGCTGACCACAGGTACTTC. Its translation: CASSEADHRYF. Full variable domain (remainder filled in from reference TRBV2 and TRBJ2-7): EPEVTQTPSHQVTQMGQEVILRCVPISNHLYFYWYRQILGQKVEFLVSFYNNEISEKSEIFDDQFSVERPDGSNFTLKIRSTKLEDSAMYFCASSEADHRYFGPGTRLTVT.

This clone was counted only a few times. V and J are TRBV4-1 and TRBJ2-3; D is unclear. In germline, CDR1 is MGHRA, CDR2 YSYEKL. The CDR3 has 15 amino acids. With 1 base removed from V and 0 bases from J, the gap between germline ends came to 8 bases. CDR3 in amino acids: CASSQGQRSTDTQYF. The CDR3 DNA reads as TGCGCCAGCAGCCAAGGTCAACGGAGCACAGATACGCAGTATTTT.

The chain combines TRBV11-1 with TRBJ2-7, with 7 bases aligning to TRBD2. Germline V lookup: CDR1 SGHAT, CDR2 FQDESV (reference sequence). This CDR3 is 14 amino acids long. The V gene end was trimmed by 6 bases and the J gene end by 0 bases; junction bases not matched to a gene: 5. The DNA for the CDR3 is TGTGCCAGCAGTCTGGGAGGGTCCTCCTACGAGCAGTACTTC. It translates to CASSLGGSSYEQYF.

This rearrangement joins TRBV7-6 to TRBJ1-1; no firm D call. Germline-derived CDR1 and CDR2 are SGHVS and FNYEAQ. CDR3 length: 14 residues. With 10 bases removed from V and 4 bases from J, the gap between germline ends came to 19 bases. CDR3 protein: CATSERERSTEAFF. The CDR3 region has the DNA TGTGCCACCTCGGAGAGGGAGAGAAGCACTGAAGCTTTCTTT.

The chain employs TRBV7-2 and TRBJ2-1; TRBD1 is a possible D gene (6 bases). The CDR3 is 14 amino acids. V lost 6 bases and J lost 4, with 13 bases in between. Germline lookup yields CDR1 SGHTA and CDR2 FQGNSA. CDR3 DNA: TGTGCCAGCAGTCCCGGGACAACATACAATGAGCAGTTCTTC. Its protein product is CASSPGTTYNEQFF.

The V and J genes are TRBV5-4 and TRBJ2-1; D unclear. Germline CDR1 reads SGHNT; CDR2 reads YYREEE (reference sequence). The ends were cut back, 4 bases at V and 10 bases at J, with 12 bases in the middle. The CDR3 has 12 amino acids. The CDR3 DNA reads TGTGCCAGCAGCCCCCGGAGTGGAGAGCAGTTCTTC. This encodes CASSPRSGEQFF.

This clone was picked up a small number of times. This rearrangement joins TRBV28 to TRBJ1-2; TRBD1 aligns across 7 bases. The CDR3 is 17 residues long. Germline V gene data show CDR1 as MDHEN and CDR2 as SYDVKM. V lost 8 bases, J lost 0 bases, and 15 bases stayed unmatched. The CDR3 here is CASAENRGRNTNYGYTF. The CDR3 DNA reads TGTGCCAGCGCCGAAAACAGGGGCCGAAATACTAACTATGGCTACACCTTC.

V gene TRBV5-1 combines with J gene TRBJ2-5, with 9 nucleotides matching TRBD2. CDR1 SGHRS and CDR2 YFSETQ come from the germline V gene. Losses at the gene ends were 5 bases for V and 5 bases for J; bases not matched to a gene: 10. The CDR3 covers 15 residues. The CDR3 nucleotides read TGCGCCAGCAGTCATCCCCGACTAGCGGTCGAGACCCAGTACTTC. Translation gives CASSHPRLAVETQYF.

This clone was detected only a few times. The rearrangement joins TRBV7-2 to TRBJ2-7; a possible D gene is TRBD1 (5 bases). This CDR3 has 13 amino acids. Germline loops: CDR1 SGHTA, CDR2 FQGNSA. V was trimmed by 5 bases and J by 6 bases, leaving 14 bases between them. CDR3 protein: CASSRGAPSEQYF. CDR3 nucleotide sequence: TGTGCCAGCAGCCGTGGGGCCCCCAGCGAGCAGTACTTC.

In this sample, this clone turned up once. J is TRBJ1-5 and V is TRBV18; no clear D gene. Deletions cut 1 base from V and 4 bases from J, with 11 bases between. Germline CDR1 and CDR2: KGHSH and LQKENI. CDR3 length: 15 residues. The DNA for the CDR3 is TGTGCCAGCTCACCACGGGAGTCAGGTAATCAGCCCCAGCATTTT. Its translation: CASSPRESGNQPQHF.

The gene calls are TRBV27 and TRBJ2-7; 7 nucleotides align to TRBD2. The CDR3 spans 14 residues. The junction had 7 bases not matched to a gene; V was cut back by 5 bases and J by 3 bases. Germline CDR1 is MNHEY and CDR2 is SMNVEV (reference sequence). The CDR3 nucleotides are TGTGCCAGCAGTCCCTGGGGGGGACTCTACGAGCAGTACTTC. It is translated as CASSPWGGLYEQYF.

The chain links TRBV5-5 to TRBJ2-6; 7 bases agree with TRBD1. V lost 6 bases, J lost 0 bases, and 6 bases stayed unmatched. Per germline, CDR1 SGHKS and CDR2 YYEKEE (reference sequence). The length of the CDR3 is 16 residues. CDR3 in amino acids: CASIPGQHSGANVLTF. DNA of the CDR3: TGTGCCAGCATTCCGGGACAGCACTCTGGGGCCAACGTCCTGACTTTC.

This rearrangement joins TRBV28 to TRBJ1-1, with 9 bases aligning to TRBD1. The CDR3 loop spans 17 amino acids. Trimming removed 3 bases from V and 0 bases from J; junction bases left unmatched: 8. CDR1 and CDR2 from the germline V gene are MDHEN and SYDVKM. CDR3 protein: CASSLTGGTLLNTEAFF. Here the CDR3 DNA reads TGTGCCAGCAGTTTGACAGGGGGGACCTTACTGAACACTGAAGCTTTCTTT.

The rearrangement uses TRBV2 and TRBJ1-6; a weak D match, TRBD1 (5 bases). CDR3 length: 14 residues. V lost 5 bases and J 6 bases, leaving 11 bases between the germline ends. The germline CDR1 and CDR2 sequences are SNHLY and FYNNEI. CDR3: CASSSGLVNSPLHF. CDR3 DNA: TGTGCCAGCAGTTCGGGACTGGTTAATTCACCCCTCCACTTT.

This clone was seen a handful of times. V and J are TRBV10-2 and TRBJ1-5, with 7 bases matching TRBD1. V shed 9 bases, J shed 4 bases, and the junction held 12 bases outside the gene matches. In germline, CDR1 is WSHSY, CDR2 SAAADI. The CDR3 sequence is 15 residues long. In DNA form, the CDR3 reads TGCGCCAGGGTTACAGAGGGGGCTCCTAATCAGCCCCAGCATTTT. It codes for CARVTEGAPNQPQHF.

This chain links TRBV19 with TRBJ2-6; D perhaps matches TRBD2 (6 bases). Looked up from germline, CDR1 is LNHDA and CDR2 is SQIVND (reference sequence). Trimming took off 7 bases at V and 3 bases at J, with 19 bases between the two ends. The CDR3 runs 17 residues. The CDR3 reads CASISPGAGRGANVLTF. CDR3 sequence (DNA): TGTGCCAGTATCTCCCCCGGGGCGGGACGTGGGGCCAACGTCCTGACTTTC.

This rearrangement joins TRBV12-5 to TRBJ2-3; TRBD2 matches at 7 bases. There are 17 residues in the CDR3. Per the germline V gene, CDR1 is LGHNT and CDR2 is FRNRAP. The CDR3 loop reads CAGRDSGAGNHTDTQYF. As DNA, the CDR3 is TGTGCCGGCCGGGATTCGGGAGCGGGGAACCACACAGATACGCAGTATTTT.

V gene TRBV5-1 combines with J gene TRBJ2-2, with a tentative D call TRBD2 (6 bases). V gave up 4 bases and J gave up 7 bases, with 17 bases separating them. Per germline, CDR1 SGHRS and CDR2 YFSETQ. This CDR3 contains 15 residues. CDR3 nucleotide sequence: TGCGCCAGCAGCCAGTTAATCGGGGGAGGCGGGGAGCTGTTTTTT. Translating it yields CASSQLIGGGGELFF. The full variable domain, completed using reference TRBV5-1 and TRBJ2-2, is KAGVTQTPRYLIKTRGQQVTLSCSPISGHRSVSWYQQTPGQGLQFLFEYFSETQRNKGNFPGRFSGRQFSNSRSEMNVSTLELGDSALYLCASSQLIGGGGELFFGEGSRLTVL.

DNA for the CDR3: TGTGCCAGCAGGGACAGGGGACTTTACGAGCAGTACTTC. Protein sequence: CASRDRGLYEQYF. This chain joins TRBV6-6 and TRBJ2-7; 9 nucleotides match TRBD1. V trimming: 6 bases; J trimming: 4 bases; junction bases outside the gene matches: 4. The CDR3 totals 13 residues. Germline V gene lookup returns CDR1 MNHNY and CDR2 SVGAGI (reference sequence).

This clone was seen a few times. The genes are TRBV27 and TRBJ2-3; 9 nucleotides match TRBD2. V trimming: 3 bases; J trimming: 3 bases; junction bases outside the gene matches: 7. Germline V gives CDR1 MNHEY, CDR2 SMNVEV (reference sequence). This CDR3 region has 16 residues. CDR3 sequence reads: CASSLRGGAKTDTQYF. Here the CDR3 DNA reads TGTGCCAGCAGTTTGCGGGGGGGGGCAAAAACAGATACGCAGTATTTT.

J is TRBJ1-1 and V is TRBV18; D unresolved. Germline V gives CDR1 KGHSH, CDR2 LQKENI. V was trimmed by 2 bases and J by 6 bases, leaving 13 bases between them. The CDR3 has 14 residues. DNA of the CDR3: TGTGCCAGCTCACCAATCCCCCAAACTTCTGAAGCTTTCTTT. It specifies CASSPIPQTSEAFF.

The rearrangement joins TRBV15 to TRBJ2-5, with 13 bases aligning to TRBD2. After removal of 9 bases from V and 8 bases from J, the junction contained 18 bases not matched to a gene. Germline loops: CDR1 LNHNV, CDR2 YYDKDF (reference sequence). This CDR3 region has 17 residues. The CDR3 sequence: CATGSLAGGGRMNTQYF. DNA for the CDR3: TGTGCCACTGGGTCACTAGCGGGAGGGGGAAGAATGAATACCCAGTACTTC.

The genes are TRBV5-1 and TRBJ2-3; a possible D gene is TRBD1 (5 bases). Trimming took 4 bases from V and 9 from J, leaving 21 bases between them. Germline assignment: CDR1 SGHRS and CDR2 YFSETQ. The CDR3 has 15 residues. CDR3 bases: TGCGCCAGCAGCGAGGCTTACAGAGACGCAGGGACGCAGTATTTT. This gives the protein CASSEAYRDAGTQYF.

This chain joins TRBV30 and TRBJ1-5; 8 bases map to TRBD1. Germline CDR1 reads GTSNPN; CDR2 reads SVGIG (reference sequence). The junction had 7 bases not matched to a gene; V was cut back by 5 bases and J by 4 bases. The CDR3 is 14 residues long. This chain's CDR3 is CAWSWDRKNQPQHF. The CDR3 coding sequence is TGTGCCTGGTCGTGGGACAGGAAAAATCAGCCCCAGCATTTT.